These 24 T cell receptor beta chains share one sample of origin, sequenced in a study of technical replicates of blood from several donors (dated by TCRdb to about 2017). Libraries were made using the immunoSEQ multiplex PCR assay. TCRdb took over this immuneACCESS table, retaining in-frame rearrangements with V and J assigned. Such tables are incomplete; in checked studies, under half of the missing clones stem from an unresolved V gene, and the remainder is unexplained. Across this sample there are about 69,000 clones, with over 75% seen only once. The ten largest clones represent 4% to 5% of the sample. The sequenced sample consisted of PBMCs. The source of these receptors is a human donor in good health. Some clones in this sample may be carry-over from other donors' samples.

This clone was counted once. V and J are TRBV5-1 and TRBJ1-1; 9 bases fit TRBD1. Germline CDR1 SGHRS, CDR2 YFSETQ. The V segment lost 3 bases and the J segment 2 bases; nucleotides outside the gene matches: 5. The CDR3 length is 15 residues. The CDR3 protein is CASSYKQGANTEAFF. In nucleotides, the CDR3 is TGCGCCAGCAGCTATAAACAGGGGGCAAACACTGAAGCTTTCTTT.

CDR3 sequence: CSVAGLGYGYTF. CDR3 sequence (DNA): TGCAGCGTAGCAGGGTTGGGCTATGGCTACACCTTC. The rearrangement uses TRBV29-1 and TRBJ1-2, with D tentatively TRBD1 (5 bases). Per germline, CDR1 SQVTM and CDR2 ANQGSEA. V lost 6 bases to trimming and J lost 4 bases, with 12 bases between them. This CDR3 region has 12 residues.

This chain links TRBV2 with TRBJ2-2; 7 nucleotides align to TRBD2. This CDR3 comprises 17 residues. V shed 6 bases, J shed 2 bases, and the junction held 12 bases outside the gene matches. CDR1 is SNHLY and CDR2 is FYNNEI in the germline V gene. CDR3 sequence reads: CASRKGAGALNTGELFF. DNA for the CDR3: TGTGCCAGCAGGAAAGGGGCGGGAGCCCTTAACACCGGGGAGCTGTTTTTT. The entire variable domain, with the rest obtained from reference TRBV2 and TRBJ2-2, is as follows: EPEVTQTPSHQVTQMGQEVILRCVPISNHLYFYWYRQILGQKVEFLVSFYNNEISEKSEIFDDQFSVERPDGSNFTLKIRSTKLEDSAMYFCASRKGAGALNTGELFFGEGSRLTVL.

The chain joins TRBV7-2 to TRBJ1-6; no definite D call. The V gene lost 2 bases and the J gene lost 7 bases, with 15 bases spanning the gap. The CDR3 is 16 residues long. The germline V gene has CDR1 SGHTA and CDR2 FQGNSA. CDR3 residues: CASSLKEGGKNSPLHF. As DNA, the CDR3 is TGTGCCAGCAGCTTAAAGGAGGGAGGGAAAAATTCACCCCTCCACTTT.

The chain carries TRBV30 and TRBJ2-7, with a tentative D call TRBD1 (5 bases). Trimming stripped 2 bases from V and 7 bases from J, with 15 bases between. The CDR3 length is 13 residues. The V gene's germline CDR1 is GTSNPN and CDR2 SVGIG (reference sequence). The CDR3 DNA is TGTGCCTGGAGTAAGTCCAGGGAAATGGAGCAGTACTTC. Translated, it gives CAWSKSREMEQYF. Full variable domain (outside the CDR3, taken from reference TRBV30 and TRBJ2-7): SQTIHQWPATLVQPVGSPLSLECTVEGTSNPNLYWYRQAAGRGLQLLFYSVGIGQISSEVPQNLSASRPQDRQFILSSKKLLLSDSGFYLCAWSKSREMEQYFGPGTRLTVT.

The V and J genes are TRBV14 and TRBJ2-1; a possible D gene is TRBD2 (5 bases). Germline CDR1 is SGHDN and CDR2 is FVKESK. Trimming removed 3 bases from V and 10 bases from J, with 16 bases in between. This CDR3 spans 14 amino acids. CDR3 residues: CASSQATLGWEQFF. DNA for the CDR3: TGTGCCAGCAGCCAGGCAACACTAGGTTGGGAGCAGTTCTTC.

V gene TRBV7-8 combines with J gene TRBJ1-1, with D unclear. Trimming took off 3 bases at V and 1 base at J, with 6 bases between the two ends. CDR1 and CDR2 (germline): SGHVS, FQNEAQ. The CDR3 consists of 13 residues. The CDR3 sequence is CASSFQANTEAFF. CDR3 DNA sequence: TGTGCCAGCAGCTTCCAAGCGAACACTGAAGCTTTCTTT.

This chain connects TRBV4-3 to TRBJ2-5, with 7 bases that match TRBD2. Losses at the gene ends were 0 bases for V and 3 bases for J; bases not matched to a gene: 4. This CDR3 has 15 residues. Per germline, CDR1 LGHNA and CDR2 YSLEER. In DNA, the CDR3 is TGCGCCAGCAGCCAAGATGCGGGGGTTGAAGAGACCCAGTACTTC. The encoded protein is CASSQDAGVEETQYF.

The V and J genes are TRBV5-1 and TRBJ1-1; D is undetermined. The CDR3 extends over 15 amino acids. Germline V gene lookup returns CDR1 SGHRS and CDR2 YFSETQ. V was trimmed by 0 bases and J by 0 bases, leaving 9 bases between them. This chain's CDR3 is CASSLGASMNTEAFF. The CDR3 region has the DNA TGCGCCAGCAGCTTGGGGGCCTCTATGAACACTGAAGCTTTCTTT.

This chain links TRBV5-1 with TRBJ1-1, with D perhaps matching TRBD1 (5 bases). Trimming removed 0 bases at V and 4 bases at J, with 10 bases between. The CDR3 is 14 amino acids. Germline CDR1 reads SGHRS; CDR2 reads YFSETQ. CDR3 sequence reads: CASSLAGGFTEAFF. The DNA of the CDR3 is TGCGCCAGCAGCTTGGCCGGGGGGTTCACTGAAGCTTTCTTT.

The CDR3 DNA reads as TGCAGTGGGGGGGGCAACTATGGCTACACCTTC. This translates into CSGGGNYGYTF. V usage is TRBV29-1 and J usage is TRBJ1-2; D might be TRBD1 (6 bases). Germline CDR1 and CDR2: SQVTM and ANQGSEA. CDR3 size: 11 residues.

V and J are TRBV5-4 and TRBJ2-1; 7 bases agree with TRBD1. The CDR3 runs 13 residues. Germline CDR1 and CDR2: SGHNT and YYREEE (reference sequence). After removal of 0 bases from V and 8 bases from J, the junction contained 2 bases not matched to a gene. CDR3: CASSLGTGYEQFF. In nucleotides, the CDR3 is TGTGCCAGCAGCTTGGGGACAGGATATGAGCAGTTCTTC.

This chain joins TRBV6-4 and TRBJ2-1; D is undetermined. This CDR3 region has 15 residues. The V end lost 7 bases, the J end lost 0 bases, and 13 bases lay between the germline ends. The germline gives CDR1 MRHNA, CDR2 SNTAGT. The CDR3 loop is CASKTLADSYNEQFF. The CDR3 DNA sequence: TGTGCCAGCAAGACTTTGGCGGACTCCTACAATGAGCAGTTCTTC.

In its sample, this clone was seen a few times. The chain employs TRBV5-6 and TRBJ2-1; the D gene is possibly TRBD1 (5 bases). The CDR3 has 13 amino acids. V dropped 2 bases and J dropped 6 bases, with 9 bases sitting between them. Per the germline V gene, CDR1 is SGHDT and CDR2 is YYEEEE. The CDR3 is CASSFQGSNEQFF. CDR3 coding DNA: TGTGCCAGCAGCTTTCAGGGCTCCAATGAGCAGTTCTTC.

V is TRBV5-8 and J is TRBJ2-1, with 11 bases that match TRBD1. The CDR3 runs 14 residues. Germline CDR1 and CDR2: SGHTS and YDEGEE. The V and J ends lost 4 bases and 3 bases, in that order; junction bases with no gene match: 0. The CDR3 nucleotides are TGTGCCAGCAGCGGGACAGGGGGCTACAATGAGCAGTTCTTC. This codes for CASSGTGGYNEQFF. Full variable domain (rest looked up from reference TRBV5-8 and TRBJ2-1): EAGVTQSPTHLIKTRGQQATLRCSPISGHTSVYWYQQALGLGLQFLLWYDEGEERNRGNFPPRFSGRQFPNYSSELNVNALELEDSALYLCASSGTGGYNEQFFGPGTRLTVL.

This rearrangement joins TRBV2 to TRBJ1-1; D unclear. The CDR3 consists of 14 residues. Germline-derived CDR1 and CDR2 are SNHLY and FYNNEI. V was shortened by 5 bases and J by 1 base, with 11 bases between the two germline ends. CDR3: CASSTLQRNTEAFF. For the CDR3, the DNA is TGTGCCAGCAGTACCCTACAGAGGAACACTGAAGCTTTCTTT.

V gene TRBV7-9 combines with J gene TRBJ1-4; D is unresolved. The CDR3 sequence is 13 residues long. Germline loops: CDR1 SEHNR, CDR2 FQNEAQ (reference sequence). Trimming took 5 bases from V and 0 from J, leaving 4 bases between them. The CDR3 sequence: CASSLATNEKLFF. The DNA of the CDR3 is TGTGCCAGCAGCCTCGCAACTAATGAAAAACTGTTTTTT. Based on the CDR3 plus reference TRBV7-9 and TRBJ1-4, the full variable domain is DTGVSQNPRHKITKRGQNVTFRCDPISEHNRLYWYRQTLGQGPEFLTYFQNEAQLEKSRLLSDRFSAERPKGSFSTLEIQRTEQGDSAMYLCASSLATNEKLFFGSGTQLSVL.

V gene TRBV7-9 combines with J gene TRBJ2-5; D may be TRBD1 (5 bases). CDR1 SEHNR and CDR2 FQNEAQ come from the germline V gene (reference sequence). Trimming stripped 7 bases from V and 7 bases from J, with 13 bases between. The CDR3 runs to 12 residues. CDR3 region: CASTQAFGTQYF. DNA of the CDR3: TGTGCCAGCACACAGGCGTTTGGGACCCAGTACTTC. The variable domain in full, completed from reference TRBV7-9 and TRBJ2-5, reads DTGVSQNPRHKITKRGQNVTFRCDPISEHNRLYWYRQTLGQGPEFLTYFQNEAQLEKSRLLSDRFSAERPKGSFSTLEIQRTEQGDSAMYLCASTQAFGTQYFGPGTRLLVL.

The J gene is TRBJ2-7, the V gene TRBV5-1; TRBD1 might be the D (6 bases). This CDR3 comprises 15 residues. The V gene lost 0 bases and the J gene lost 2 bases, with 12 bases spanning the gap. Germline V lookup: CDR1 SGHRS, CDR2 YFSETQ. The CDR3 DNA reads TGCGCCAGCAGCTTGGGTGGGACACCAACCTACGAGCAGTACTTC. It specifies CASSLGGTPTYEQYF.

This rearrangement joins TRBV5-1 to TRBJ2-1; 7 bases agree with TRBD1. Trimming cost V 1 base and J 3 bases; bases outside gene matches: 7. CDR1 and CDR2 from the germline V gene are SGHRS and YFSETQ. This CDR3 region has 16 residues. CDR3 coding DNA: TGCGCCAGCAGCTTGAATTTGCGACAGGGCTACAATGAGCAGTTCTTC. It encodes CASSLNLRQGYNEQFF.

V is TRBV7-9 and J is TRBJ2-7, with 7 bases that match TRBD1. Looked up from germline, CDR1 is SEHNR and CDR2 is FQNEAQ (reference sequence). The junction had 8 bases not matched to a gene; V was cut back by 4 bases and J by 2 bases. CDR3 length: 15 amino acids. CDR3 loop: CASSSETGSAYEQYF. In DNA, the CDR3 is TGTGCCAGCAGCTCCGAGACAGGGTCGGCCTACGAGCAGTACTTC.

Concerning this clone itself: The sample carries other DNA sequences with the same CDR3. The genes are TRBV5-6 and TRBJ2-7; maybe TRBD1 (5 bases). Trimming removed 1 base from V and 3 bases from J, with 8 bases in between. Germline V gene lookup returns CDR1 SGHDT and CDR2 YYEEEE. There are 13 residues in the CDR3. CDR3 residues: CASSLIRGYEQYF. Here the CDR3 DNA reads TGTGCCAGCAGCTTGATAAGGGGCTACGAGCAGTACTTC.

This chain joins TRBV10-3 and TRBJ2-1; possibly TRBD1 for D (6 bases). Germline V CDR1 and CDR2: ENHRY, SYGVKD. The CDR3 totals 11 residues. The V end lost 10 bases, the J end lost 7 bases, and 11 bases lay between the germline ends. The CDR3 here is CATGVGNEQFF. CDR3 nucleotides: TGTGCCACAGGGGTGGGGAATGAGCAGTTCTTC.

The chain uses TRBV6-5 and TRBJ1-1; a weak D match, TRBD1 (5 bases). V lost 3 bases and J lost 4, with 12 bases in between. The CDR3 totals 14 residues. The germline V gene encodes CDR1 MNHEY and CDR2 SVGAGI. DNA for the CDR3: TGTGCCAGCAGTTATAGGGGTGAAGGCACTGAAGCTTTCTTT. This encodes CASSYRGEGTEAFF.